These 5 T cell receptor beta chains share one sample of origin, sequenced in a study of beta chain features in type 1 diabetes. Findings and limits, study-wide: Significant though moderate, a shortening of TCRB CDR3s appeared in all four CD4+ subsets of Type 1 diabetes patients.

TCRB transcripts that were expressed got sequenced, as all of the isolated RNA had been reverse transcribed. Sequencing was performed with immunoSEQ multiplex PCR; in TCRdb, only in-frame clones are kept and a portion is missing. The sample has around 250,000 clones, about 14% seen once. These receptors' antigens are unknown. Sequenced sample: naive CD4+ T cells from blood. Receptors were obtained from a young man with type 1 diabetes.

V gene TRBV4-2 combines with J gene TRBJ2-5; 9 nucleotides match TRBD2. The J call may be incorrect, as the DNA end agrees better with TRBJ2-7. CDR1 and CDR2 from the germline V gene are LGHNA and YNFKEQ. The CDR3 covers 15 residues. CDR3 amino acids: CASSPPGGGANEQYF. The CDR3 DNA is TGTGCCAGCAGCCCCCCGGGCGGGGGGGCCAACGAGCAGTACTTC.

This clone was found a few times. The rearrangement links TRBV7-9 to TRBJ1-1; 11 nucleotides agree with TRBD1. The CDR3 has 15 amino acids. V lost 5 bases and J lost 3; bases outside the gene matches: 5. Germline V gene sequence: CDR1 SEHNR, CDR2 FQNEAQ (reference sequence). The chain's CDR3 is CASSRPGQGDTEAFF. The CDR3 DNA reads TGTGCCAGCAGCCGGCCGGGACAGGGGGACACTGAAGCTTTCTTT.

This clone was counted between two and nine times. The chain combines TRBV11-3 with TRBJ2-5, with no clear D. Germline values: CDR1 SGHNT, CDR2 YENEEA. Trimming left V 6 bases short and J 5 bases short, with 13 bases between. This CDR3 is built from 13 residues. For the CDR3, the DNA is TGTGCCAGCAGTTCACAACAAATGGAGACCCAGTACTTC. Translating gives CASSSQQMETQYF.

This clone has more than one count but fewer than ten. The CDR3 region is CASSPTSGKDQPQHF. Written as DNA, the CDR3 is TGTGCCAGCTCACCAACTTCAGGGAAAGATCAGCCCCAGCATTTT. The chain is built from TRBV18 and TRBJ1-5; tentative D call: TRBD1 (5 bases). The V gene's germline CDR1 is KGHSH and CDR2 LQKENI. Trimming removed 2 bases from V and 5 bases from J, with 13 bases in between. The CDR3 extends over 15 amino acids.

This clone was observed a handful of times. The chain combines TRBV7-9 with TRBJ2-7, with 7 bases aligning to TRBD2. Trimming removed 2 bases from V and 2 bases from J; junction bases left unmatched: 6. The CDR3 totals 15 residues. Per the germline V gene, CDR1 is SEHNR and CDR2 is FQNEAQ (reference sequence). The DNA of the CDR3 is TGTGCCAGCAGCTTACGAGTAGGGACTACCTACGAGCAGTACTTC. It is translated as CASSLRVGTTYEQYF.